This is a list of T cell receptor beta chains from one sample in a study of blood T cell repertoires in COVID-19. Profiling relied on immunoSEQ multiplex PCR, and the TCRdb table lists in-frame clones only, not all of them. This sample has about 320,000 clones, with almost 85% found just once. The sequenced sample consisted of peripheral blood. These receptors were obtained from a human donor in a cohort sampled during active COVID-19. Both conserved end residues are part of each CDR3. D genes are given only for firm matches. Only part of the rows carry a size: once, few, many, or a class if the clone is expanded.

J: TRBJ2-1
V: TRBV29-1
size: -
D: TRBD1
CDR3: CSVADRGKTDNEQFF
DNA: TGCAGCGTAGCAGACAGGGGGAAAACTGATAATGAGCAGTTCTTC

J: TRBJ2-1
V: TRBV10-2
size: -
D: -
CDR3: CASSEGGGPVNEQFF
DNA: TGCGCCAGCAGTGAAGGGGGGGGCCCGGTGAATGAGCAGTTCTTC

J: TRBJ2-7
V: TRBV30
size: -
D: TRBD1
CDR3: CARSIRDSTRSYEQYF
DNA: TGTGCCCGAAGTATCAGGGACAGTACACGCTCCTACGAGCAGTACTTC

J: TRBJ1-6
V: TRBV27
size: few
D: -
CDR3: CASSLEAVRAPLHF
DNA: TGTGCCAGCAGTTTAGAAGCGGTTCGGGCACCCCTCCACTTT

J: TRBJ1-2
V: TRBV3-1/TRBV3-2
size: -
D: -
CDR3: CASSQAAVNYGYTF
DNA: TGTGCCAGCAGCCAAGCTGCAGTGAACTATGGCTACACCTTC

J: TRBJ2-3
V: TRBV24-1
size: -
D: -
CDR3: CATSDPGASTDTQYF
DNA: TGTGCCACCAGTGATCCAGGGGCGAGCACAGATACGCAGTATTTT

J: TRBJ1-2
V: TRBV7-9
size: -
D: -
CDR3: CASSNSGGPNYGYTF
DNA: TGTGCCAGCAGCAACTCCGGGGGGCCTAACTATGGCTACACCTTC

J: TRBJ1-1
V: TRBV12-3/TRBV12-4
size: -
D: -
CDR3: CASSPRQVTEAFF
DNA: TGTGCCAGCAGCCCGCGACAGGTCACTGAAGCTTTCTTT

J: TRBJ2-1
V: TRBV7-9
size: -
D: -
CDR3: CASSLGTWTDDNNEQFF
DNA: TGTGCCAGCAGCTTAGGAACTTGGACAGACGATAACAATGAGCAGTTCTTC

J: TRBJ1-6
V: TRBV7-2
size: -
D: -
CDR3: CASSPQLPNSPLHF
DNA: TGTGCCAGCAGCCCACAGCTACCTAATTCACCCCTCCACTTT

J: TRBJ2-2
V: TRBV7-3
size: -
D: -
CDR3: CASSSQGTGTGELFF
DNA: TGTGCCAGCAGCTCGCAGGGGACGGGCACCGGGGAGCTGTTTTTT

J: TRBJ1-5
V: TRBV19
size: few
D: TRBD1
CDR3: CATAGQHNQPQHF
DNA: TGTGCCACCGCGGGACAGCACAATCAGCCCCAGCATTTT

J: TRBJ2-2
V: TRBV20-1
size: few
D: -
CDR3: CSASVGGPNTGELFF
DNA: TGCAGTGCTAGTGTGGGGGGACCGAACACCGGGGAGCTGTTTTTT

J: TRBJ1-1
V: TRBV6-5
size: -
D: TRBD1
CDR3: CASRQGAGGSTEAFF
DNA: TGTGCCAGCAGACAGGGGGCGGGCGGGTCCACTGAAGCTTTCTTT

J: TRBJ2-7
V: TRBV6-5
size: -
D: TRBD1
CDR3: CASTGQGTHEQYF
DNA: TGTGCCAGCACGGGACAGGGGACCCACGAGCAGTACTTC

J: TRBJ1-1
V: TRBV6-5
size: -
D: -
CDR3: CASSYSEGNTEAFF
DNA: TGTGCCAGCAGTTACTCCGAGGGGAACACTGAAGCTTTCTTT

J: TRBJ1-1
V: TRBV5-1
size: -
D: -
CDR3: CASSLLGDRGTEAFF
DNA: TGCGCCAGCAGCTTGTTAGGTGATCGGGGCACTGAAGCTTTCTTT

J: TRBJ2-1
V: TRBV6-5
size: -
D: TRBD1
CDR3: CASSNLGQVNEQFF
DNA: TGTGCCAGCAGCAACCTGGGACAGGTCAATGAGCAGTTCTTC

J: TRBJ1-2
V: TRBV5-1
size: -
D: TRBD1
CDR3: CASSLPGQGQGGYTF
DNA: TGCGCCAGCAGCTTACCCGGACAGGGCCAGGGGGGCTACACCTTC

J: TRBJ1-5
V: TRBV6-4
size: -
D: TRBD1
CDR3: CASSATGGNQPQHF
DNA: TGTGCCAGCAGTGCGACAGGGGGGAATCAGCCCCAGCATTTT

J: TRBJ1-5
V: TRBV6-5
size: -
D: TRBD1
CDR3: CASSGTGAVNQPQHF
DNA: TGTGCCAGCAGCGGCACAGGGGCCGTCAATCAGCCCCAGCATTTT

J: TRBJ1-5
V: TRBV18
size: -
D: -
CDR3: CASSLSQGFNQPQHF
DNA: TGTGCCAGCTCACTCTCTCAGGGATTCAATCAGCCCCAGCATTTT

J: TRBJ2-2
V: TRBV3-1/TRBV3-2
size: once
D: -
CDR3: CASSHRGGPYTGELFF
DNA: TGTGCCAGCAGCCACCGAGGAGGGCCCTACACCGGGGAGCTGTTTTTT

J: TRBJ1-2
V: TRBV30
size: -
D: TRBD1
CDR3: CASVRDSPYGYTF
DNA: TGTGCCTCAGTCCGGGACAGCCCTTATGGCTACACCTTC

J: TRBJ2-1
V: TRBV5-1
size: -
D: -
CDR3: CASYSDTRYNEQFF
DNA: TGCGCCAGCTACTCGGACACTCGGTATAATGAGCAGTTCTTC

J: TRBJ1-6
V: TRBV11-2
size: -
D: -
CDR3: CASSFRDTYNSPLHF
DNA: TGTGCCAGCAGCTTCCGGGACACTTATAATTCACCCCTCCACTTT

J: TRBJ1-5
V: TRBV6-5
size: -
D: TRBD1
CDR3: CASSHSGTGGQQPQHF
DNA: TGTGCCAGCAGTCACTCCGGGACAGGGGGCCAACAGCCCCAGCATTTT

J: TRBJ1-5
V: TRBV5-1
size: -
D: TRBD1
CDR3: CASSPGDRGGNQPQHF
DNA: TGCGCCAGCAGCCCGGGGGACAGGGGCGGCAATCAGCCCCAGCATTTT

J: TRBJ1-1
V: TRBV6-5
size: few
D: TRBD1
CDR3: CASRTGAGTEAFF
DNA: TGTGCCAGCAGGACAGGGGCGGGCACTGAAGCTTTCTTT

J: TRBJ1-1
V: TRBV5-1
size: -
D: -
CDR3: CASSPRGSQDTEAFF
DNA: TGCGCCAGCAGCCCGAGGGGGAGCCAGGACACTGAAGCTTTCTTT

J: TRBJ2-7
V: TRBV24-1
size: -
D: -
CDR3: CATRDTQTYEQYF
DNA: TGTGCCACCAGGGACACACAAACCTACGAGCAGTACTTC

J: TRBJ2-1
V: TRBV10-3
size: -
D: -
CDR3: CAISGRDNEQFF
DNA: TGTGCCATCAGTGGCCGGGACAATGAGCAGTTCTTC

J: TRBJ2-7
V: TRBV3-1/TRBV3-2
size: -
D: -
CDR3: CASSQGAGDSYEQYF
DNA: TGTGCCAGCAGCCAAGGCGCAGGCGACTCCTACGAGCAGTACTTC

J: TRBJ1-1
V: TRBV5-1
size: -
D: -
CDR3: CASSLGGGDTEAFF
DNA: TGCGCCAGCAGCTTGGGGGGAGGGGACACTGAAGCTTTCTTT

J: TRBJ2-1
V: TRBV4-1
size: -
D: TRBD1
CDR3: CASSQEGGRDRGYNEQFF
DNA: TGCGCCAGCAGCCAAGAAGGGGGCCGGGACAGGGGGTACAATGAGCAGTTCTTC

J: TRBJ2-2
V: TRBV11-3
size: -
D: -
CDR3: CASSSTVTGELFF
DNA: TGTGCCAGCAGCTCGACAGTCACCGGGGAGCTGTTTTTT

J: TRBJ2-2
V: TRBV27
size: -
D: TRBD1
CDR3: CASSITGGYIGELFF
DNA: TGTGCCAGCTCGATAACAGGGGGCTACATCGGGGAGCTGTTTTTT

J: TRBJ2-6
V: TRBV27
size: -
D: -
CDR3: CASSFLGAGANVLTF
DNA: TGTGCCAGCAGTTTCCTCGGGGCTGGGGCCAACGTCCTGACTTTC

J: TRBJ2-2
V: TRBV30
size: few
D: TRBD1
CDR3: CAWSWSTGGLLSGELFF
DNA: TGTGCCTGGAGCTGGTCTACAGGGGGTTTGCTATCCGGGGAGCTGTTTTTT

J: TRBJ2-7
V: TRBV18
size: -
D: -
CDR3: CASSPPEGTGEQYF
DNA: TGTGCCAGCTCACCACCGGAAGGAACGGGGGAGCAGTACTTC

J: TRBJ1-1
V: TRBV19
size: -
D: -
CDR3: CASSRANTEAFF
DNA: TGTGCCAGTAGTAGAGCGAACACTGAAGCTTTCTTT

J: TRBJ1-1
V: TRBV30
size: once
D: -
CDR3: CAWSVLARAGRTEAFF
DNA: TGTGCCTGGAGTGTCCTAGCCAGGGCAGGGAGGACTGAAGCTTTCTTT

J: TRBJ2-3
V: TRBV24-1
size: -
D: -
CDR3: CATSVGSASTDTQYF
DNA: TGTGCCACCAGTGTCGGTAGCGCGAGCACAGATACGCAGTATTTT

J: TRBJ2-2
V: TRBV4-1
size: -
D: -
CDR3: CASSQLILTGELFF
DNA: TGCGCCAGCAGCCAACTAATACTCACCGGGGAGCTGTTTTTT

J: TRBJ1-5
V: TRBV2
size: -
D: TRBD1
CDR3: CASSLQGRGNQPQHF
DNA: TGTGCCAGCAGTCTACAGGGGCGGGGTAATCAGCCCCAGCATTTT

J: TRBJ2-2
V: TRBV5-8
size: -
D: -
CDR3: CASSPSPGTGELFF
DNA: TGTGCCAGCAGCCCCTCTCCGGGAACCGGGGAGCTGTTTTTT

J: TRBJ2-7
V: TRBV7-2
size: few
D: TRBD2
CDR3: CASSPTLSGGASYEQYF
DNA: TGTGCCAGCAGCCCGACCTTAAGCGGGGGGGCCTCCTACGAGCAGTACTTC

J: TRBJ2-1
V: TRBV11-3
size: -
D: -
CDR3: CASSLYSEQYNEQFF
DNA: TGTGCCAGCAGCTTGTATAGTGAACAGTACAATGAGCAGTTCTTC

J: TRBJ2-7
V: TRBV27
size: -
D: -
CDR3: CASSLGLLGEQYF
DNA: TGTGCCAGCAGCCTGGGACTTTTGGGGGAGCAGTACTTC